This TCR beta chain is from a study of T cells in Graves' hyperthyroidism and ophthalmopathy. From germline, CDR1 is LGHNT and CDR2 FRNRAP. The CDR3 extends over 16 amino acids. Trimming cost V 0 bases and J 4 bases, with 15 bases left between them. There were TCR beta CDR3 regions amplified from RNA transcripts. Carried out on the TCR CDR3, a first-round RT-PCR used the HTBI primer set. TCRdb re-called the multiplex PCR reads with MiXCR, one entry per CDR3 protein. The data show roughly 750,000 distinct CDR3 sequences, about 17% seen once. Each diagnosis drew on symptoms, thyroxine, TRAb, thyroid ultrasound and orbital computed tomography findings. Findings and limits, study-wide: The model foresaw ophthalmopathy a median approximately 6.3 months prior to onset.

This clonotype was recorded at least ten times. Antigen unknown. The sequenced sample consisted of blood. The clonotype was recovered from a man aged 18 to 30 with Graves' hyperthyroidism. This chain uses TRBV12-5 with TRBJ2-5; TRBD1 is a possible D gene (5 bases). CDR3 coding DNA: TGTGCTAGTGGTTTGGTACCGAAAGGGGCGAGAGAGACCCAGTACTTC. Translation gives CASGLVPKGARETQYF.